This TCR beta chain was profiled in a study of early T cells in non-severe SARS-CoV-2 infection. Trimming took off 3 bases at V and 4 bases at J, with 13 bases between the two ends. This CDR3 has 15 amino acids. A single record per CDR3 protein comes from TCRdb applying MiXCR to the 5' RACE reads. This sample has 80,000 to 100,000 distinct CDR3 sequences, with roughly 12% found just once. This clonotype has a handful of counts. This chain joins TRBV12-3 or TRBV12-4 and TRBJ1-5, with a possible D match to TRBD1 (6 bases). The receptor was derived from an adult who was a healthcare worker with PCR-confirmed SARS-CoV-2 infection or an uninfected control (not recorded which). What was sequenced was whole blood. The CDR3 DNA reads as TGTGCCAGCAGTTTGGTGACAGGTCGGAATCAGCCCCAGCATTTT. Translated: CASSLVTGRNQPQHF.